The entry that follows covers one T cell receptor (beta chain) sequence. The target antigen is unknown. The template for TCR beta VDJ and CDR3 sequence profiling was genomic DNA. TCRdb used MiXCR to reprocess the reads, holding one entry per CDR3 protein. The sample holds around 130,000 distinct CDR3 sequences, 58% seen once. The data originate from a study of CD8+CD57+ T cells in acquired aplastic anemia. For the study at large: Roughly 3 ug was the average amount of DNA from sorted CD4+ and CD8+ cells.

Study results and caveats: Patients and controls had in common 25 to 30 CD8+ CDR3 sequences. With respect to CD8+ Simpson's diversity, patients and controls did not differ significantly.

An expansion of CD8+CD57+ cells by flow cytometry had been shown in patients chosen for sequencing. Patient blood was sampled before any therapy had been received. There are 10 residues in the CDR3. Trimming shortened V by 6 bases and J by 7 bases, and 10 bases separated the two germline ends. Germline V gene sequence: CDR1 SQVTM, CDR2 ANQGSEA. This chain connects TRBV29-1 to TRBJ2-7; the D gene is possibly TRBD1 (5 bases). Sequenced material: sorted CD4+, CD8+, or CD8+CD57+ T cells (not recorded which) from PBMCs. The origin of this receptor is a human donor with aplastic anemia. CDR3 DNA sequence: TGCAGCGTAGTAGGGGTGGAGCAGTACTTC. Amino acids: CSVVGVEQYF.